Listed below are T cell receptor beta chains from one sample, sequenced in a study of PD-L1 blockade in urothelial cancer. Only in-frame clones appear in the TCRdb table, and some are missing; sequencing was by immunoSEQ multiplex PCR. The sample lists tens of thousands of clones; around four fifths were seen once. This sample comprised PBMCs, obtained around atezolizumab (anti-PD-L1) treatment. All receptors derive from a man in his sixties or seventies with urothelial cancer. CDR3s include the opening cysteine and the closing phenylalanine or tryptophan.

V gene: TRBV27
J gene: TRBJ2-1
CDR3 protein: CASSPYSYNEQFF

V gene: TRBV2
J gene: TRBJ2-3
CDR3 protein: CASTLGDSPFGGFADTQYF

V gene: TRBV4-2
J gene: TRBJ1-2
CDR3 protein: CASSQELRQVYGYTF

V gene: TRBV19
J gene: TRBJ2-7
CDR3 protein: CASCEGTGQNYEQYF

V gene: TRBV10-3
J gene: TRBJ2-1
CDR3 protein: CAISEGASGSYNEQFF

V gene: TRBV4-1
J gene: TRBJ2-7
CDR3 protein: CASSQDPIEERKYF

V gene: TRBV29-1
J gene: TRBJ1-1
CDR3 protein: CSVRDRIHLDTEAFF

V gene: TRBV7-9
J gene: TRBJ1-2
CDR3 protein: CASSTSRVLYGYTF

V gene: TRBV29-1
J gene: TRBJ2-3
CDR3 protein: CSVPTSSSTDTQYF

V gene: TRBV30
J gene: TRBJ1-2
CDR3 protein: CAWSATGTGGSYGYTF

V gene: TRBV5-1
J gene: TRBJ2-3
CDR3 protein: CASSADGGYTDTQYF

V gene: TRBV27
J gene: TRBJ2-1
CDR3 protein: CASSLAGGPIYEQFF

V gene: TRBV5-6
J gene: TRBJ2-1
CDR3 protein: CASSSEGPYNEQFF

V gene: TRBV9
J gene: TRBJ2-5
CDR3 protein: CASSVERERGETQYF

V gene: TRBV11-2
J gene: TRBJ2-3
CDR3 protein: CASSFSGAGDGDTQYF

V gene: TRBV27
J gene: TRBJ2-4
CDR3 protein: CASSPLGENIQYF

V gene: TRBV4-3
J gene: TRBJ1-5
CDR3 protein: CASSQDGGVGQPQHF

V gene: TRBV27
J gene: TRBJ2-7
CDR3 protein: CASSLNPPEMASNYEQYF

V gene: TRBV6-5
J gene: TRBJ2-1
CDR3 protein: CASSYSQGGYNEQFF

V gene: TRBV28
J gene: TRBJ1-2
CDR3 protein: CASSPGGRQGSGGYTF

V gene: TRBV4-3
J gene: TRBJ2-2
CDR3 protein: CASSQALGATGELFF

V gene: TRBV4-1
J gene: TRBJ1-1
CDR3 protein: CASSQDQGAGEAFF

V gene: TRBV7-3
J gene: TRBJ1-4
CDR3 protein: CASSLGRGEKLFF

V gene: TRBV18
J gene: TRBJ2-1
CDR3 protein: CASSPKRGGSNEQFF

V gene: TRBV5-1
J gene: TRBJ2-7
CDR3 protein: CASSFSTGYEQYF

V gene: TRBV4-1
J gene: TRBJ1-4
CDR3 protein: CASSPSGGTNEKLFF

V gene: TRBV6-1
J gene: TRBJ2-1
CDR3 protein: CASSVVAGQGNNEQFF

V gene: TRBV4-3
J gene: TRBJ1-5
CDR3 protein: CASSPGVTINQPQHF

V gene: TRBV7-8
J gene: TRBJ2-3
CDR3 protein: CASSLTGGVLNTQYF

V gene: TRBV2
J gene: TRBJ2-7
CDR3 protein: CASSEFLAGEDEQYF

V gene: TRBV15
J gene: TRBJ2-1
CDR3 protein: CATSRDSPASNEQFF